This entry lists 3 T cell receptor beta chains sequenced from one sample in a study of T cells in Graves' hyperthyroidism and ophthalmopathy. What was amplified from RNA transcripts were TCR beta CDR3 regions. During a first-round RT-PCR of the TCR CDR3, the HTBI primer set was used. One entry per CDR3 protein results from TCRdb running MiXCR on the multiplex PCR reads. There are around 400,000 distinct CDR3 sequences in the sample; approximately 15% occur only once, and roughly 26% lies in the top ten. Sequencing was carried out using blood. All receptors come from a woman younger than 30 with Graves' hyperthyroidism that later progressed to Graves' ophthalmopathy.

The chain couples TRBV30 to TRBJ2-1, with a weak D call TRBD2 (5 bases). Germline-derived CDR1 and CDR2 are GTSNPN and SVGIG (reference sequence). V lost 0 bases to trimming and J lost 7 bases, with 7 bases between them. This CDR3 is built from 12 residues. CDR3 DNA sequence: TGTGCCTGGAGTGTGGGGAGAAATGAGCAGTTCTTC. Protein sequence: CAWSVGRNEQFF.

The chain recombines TRBV28 with TRBJ2-5, with D possibly TRBD2 on 7 matching bases. Germline CDR1 MDHEN, CDR2 SYDVKM. There are 14 residues in the CDR3. Trimming removed 11 bases from V and 4 bases from J, with 20 bases in between. The CDR3 bases are TGTGCCGGCACCGGAGCGGGACAAGGAGAGACCCAGTACTTC. This codes for CAGTGAGQGETQYF.

This clonotype was counted many times. The chain recombines TRBV6-1 with TRBJ2-5, with no clear D. The CDR3 has 10 amino acids. V lost 8 bases and J 2 bases, leaving 3 bases between the germline ends. Germline V gene sequence: CDR1 MNHNS, CDR2 SASEGT. This CDR3 reads CASEQETQYF. In DNA, the CDR3 is TGTGCCAGCGAGCAAGAGACCCAGTACTTC.